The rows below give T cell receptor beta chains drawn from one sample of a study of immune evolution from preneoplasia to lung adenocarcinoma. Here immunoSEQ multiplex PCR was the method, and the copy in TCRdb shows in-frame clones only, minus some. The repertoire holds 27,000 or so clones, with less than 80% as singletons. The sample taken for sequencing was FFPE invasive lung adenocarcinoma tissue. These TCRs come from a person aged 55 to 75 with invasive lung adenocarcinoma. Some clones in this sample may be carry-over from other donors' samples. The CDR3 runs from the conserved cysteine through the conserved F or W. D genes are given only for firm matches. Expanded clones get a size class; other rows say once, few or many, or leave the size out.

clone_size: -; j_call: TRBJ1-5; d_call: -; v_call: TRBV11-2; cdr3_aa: CASSSNRTSNQPQHF; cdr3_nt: TGTGCCAGCAGCTCCAACAGGACAAGCAATCAGCCCCAGCATTTT
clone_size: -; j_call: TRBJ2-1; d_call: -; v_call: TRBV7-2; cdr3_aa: CASSLTDNEQFF; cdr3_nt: TGTGCCAGCAGCTTAACGGACAATGAGCAGTTCTTC
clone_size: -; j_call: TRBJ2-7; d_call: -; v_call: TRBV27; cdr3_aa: CASRRRSTYEQYF; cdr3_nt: TGTGCCAGCAGACGGAGGAGCACCTACGAGCAGTACTTC
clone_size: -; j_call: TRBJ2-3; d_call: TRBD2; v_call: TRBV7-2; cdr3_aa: CASCREVADTQYF; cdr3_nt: TGTGCCAGCTGCCGGGAGGTGGCAGATACGCAGTATTTT
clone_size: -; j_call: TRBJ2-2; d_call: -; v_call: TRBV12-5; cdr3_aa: CASGAGSTGELFF; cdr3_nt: TGTGCTAGTGGGGCGGGGAGTACCGGGGAGCTGTTTTTT
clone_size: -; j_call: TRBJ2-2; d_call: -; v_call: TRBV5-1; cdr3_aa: CASRENSGELFF; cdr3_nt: TGCGCCAGCAGGGAAAATAGCGGGGAGCTGTTTTTT
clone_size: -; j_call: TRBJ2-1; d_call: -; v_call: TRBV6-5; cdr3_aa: CASSLGQISNEQFF; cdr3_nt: TGTGCCAGCAGCCTTGGGCAGATTTCTAATGAGCAGTTCTTC
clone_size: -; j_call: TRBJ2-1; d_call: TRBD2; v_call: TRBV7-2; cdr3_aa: CASSFGGTGGSYNEQFF; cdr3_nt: TGTGCCAGCAGCTTTGGCGGGACGGGGGGCTCCTACAATGAGCAGTTCTTC
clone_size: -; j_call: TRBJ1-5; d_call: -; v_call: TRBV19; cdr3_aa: CASTPRAGNQPQHF; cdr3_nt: TGTGCCAGTACCCCCAGAGCGGGCAATCAGCCCCAGCATTTT
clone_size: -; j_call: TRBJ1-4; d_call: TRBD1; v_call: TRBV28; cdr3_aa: CASSDSWDRNEKLFF; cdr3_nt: TGTGCCAGCAGCGACTCCTGGGACAGGAATGAAAAACTGTTTTTT
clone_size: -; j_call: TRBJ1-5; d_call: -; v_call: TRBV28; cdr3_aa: CASSPSGGLGWNQPQHF; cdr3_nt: TGTGCCAGCAGTCCAAGCGGAGGCCTGGGTTGGAATCAGCCCCAGCATTTT
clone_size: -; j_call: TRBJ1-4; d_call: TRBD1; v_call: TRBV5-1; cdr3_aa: CASSLGQGHEKLFF; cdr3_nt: TGCGCCAGCAGCTTGGGACAGGGGCACGAAAAACTGTTTTTT
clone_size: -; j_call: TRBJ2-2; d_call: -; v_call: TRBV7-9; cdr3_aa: CASSSRDEGGELFF; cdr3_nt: TGTGCCAGCAGCTCCCGGGACGAGGGCGGGGAGCTGTTTTTT
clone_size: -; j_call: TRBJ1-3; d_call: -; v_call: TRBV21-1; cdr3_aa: CASSGFGRSSGNTIYF; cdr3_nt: TGTGCCAGCTCGGGGTTCGGGCGGTCCTCTGGAAACACCATATATTTT
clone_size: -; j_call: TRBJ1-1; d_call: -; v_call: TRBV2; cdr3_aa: CASSEGRARAEAFF; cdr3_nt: TGTGCCAGCAGTGAAGGCAGGGCAAGGGCTGAAGCTTTCTTT
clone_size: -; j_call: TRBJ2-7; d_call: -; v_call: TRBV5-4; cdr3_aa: CASSLEAQRTEQYF; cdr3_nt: TGTGCCAGCAGCTTGGAAGCCCAGCGGACGGAGCAGTACTTC
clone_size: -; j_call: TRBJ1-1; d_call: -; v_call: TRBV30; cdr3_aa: CAWSALQGAEAFF; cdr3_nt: TGTGCCTGGAGTGCTCTACAGGGCGCTGAAGCTTTCTTT
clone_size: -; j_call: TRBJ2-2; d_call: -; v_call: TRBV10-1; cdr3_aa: CASSENTGELFF; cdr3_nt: TGCGCCAGCAGTGAGAACACCGGGGAGCTGTTTTTT
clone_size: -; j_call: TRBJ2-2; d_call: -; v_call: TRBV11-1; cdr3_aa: CASSLLSNTGELFF; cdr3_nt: TGTGCCAGCAGCTTACTTAGCAACACCGGGGAGCTGTTTTTT
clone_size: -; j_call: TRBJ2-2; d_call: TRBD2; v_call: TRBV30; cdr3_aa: CAWSSREVPTGELFF; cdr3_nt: TGTGCCTGGAGTAGTCGGGAGGTACCAACCGGGGAGCTGTTTTTT
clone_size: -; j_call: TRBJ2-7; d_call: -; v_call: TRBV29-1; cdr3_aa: CSVEGTAGEQYF; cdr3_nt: TGCAGCGTCGAGGGGACCGCGGGAGAGCAGTACTTC
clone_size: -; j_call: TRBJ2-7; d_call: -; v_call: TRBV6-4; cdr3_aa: CASRPGQRPTYEQYF; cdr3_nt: TGTGCCAGCAGGCCAGGACAGCGACCCACCTACGAGCAGTACTTC
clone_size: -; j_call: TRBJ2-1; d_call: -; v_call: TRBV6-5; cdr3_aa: CASSYSDNEQFF; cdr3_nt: TGTGCCAGCAGTTACTCCGACAATGAGCAGTTCTTC
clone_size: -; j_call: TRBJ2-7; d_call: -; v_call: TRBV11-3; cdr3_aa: CASSLDLTGKQYF; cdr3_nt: TGTGCCAGCAGCTTAGATCTAACGGGAAAGCAGTACTTC
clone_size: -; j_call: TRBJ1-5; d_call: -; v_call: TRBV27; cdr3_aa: CASRAYRGNQPQHF; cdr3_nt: TGTGCCAGCCGGGCCTACAGGGGCAATCAGCCCCAGCATTTT
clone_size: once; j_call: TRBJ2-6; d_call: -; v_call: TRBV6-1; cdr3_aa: CASSEIVGGRSGANVLTF; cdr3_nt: TGTGCCAGCAGTGAAATCGTGGGGGGGCGAAGCGGGGCCAACGTCCTGACTTTC
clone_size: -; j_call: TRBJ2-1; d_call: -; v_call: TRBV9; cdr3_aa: CASSAPRTFNEQFF; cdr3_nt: TGTGCCAGCAGCGCTCCGCGGACGTTCAATGAGCAGTTCTTC
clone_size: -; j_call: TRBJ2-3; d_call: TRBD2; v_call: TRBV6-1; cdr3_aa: CASSEGTSGSRDTQYF; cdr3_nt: TGTGCCAGCAGTGAAGGAACTAGCGGGAGCAGGGATACGCAGTATTTT
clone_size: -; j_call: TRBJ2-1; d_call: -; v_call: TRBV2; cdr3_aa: CASSRDVTYNEQFF; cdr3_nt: TGTGCCAGCAGTCGGGACGTAACCTACAATGAGCAGTTCTTC
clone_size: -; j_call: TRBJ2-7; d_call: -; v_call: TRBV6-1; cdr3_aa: CASSEVRDSEQYF; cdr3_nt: TGTGCCAGCAGTGAAGTCAGGGATTCCGAGCAGTACTTC
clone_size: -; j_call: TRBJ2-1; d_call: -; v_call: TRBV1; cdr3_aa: CTSSHATRAGDNEQFF; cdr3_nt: TGCACCAGCAGCCACGCAACTCGGGCGGGGGACAATGAGCAGTTCTTC
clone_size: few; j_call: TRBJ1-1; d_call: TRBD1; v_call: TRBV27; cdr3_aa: CASSLRQGGNTEAFF; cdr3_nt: TGTGCCAGCAGTTTAAGACAGGGGGGGAACACTGAAGCTTTCTTT
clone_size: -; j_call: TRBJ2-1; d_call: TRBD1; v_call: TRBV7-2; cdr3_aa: CASSLRQGNNEQFF; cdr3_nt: TGTGCCAGCAGCTTACGACAGGGGAACAATGAGCAGTTCTTC
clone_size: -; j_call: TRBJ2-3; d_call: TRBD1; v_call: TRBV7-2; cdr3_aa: CASSGRTGQDTQYF; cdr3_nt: TGTGCCAGCAGCGGCAGGACAGGTCAAGATACGCAGTATTTT
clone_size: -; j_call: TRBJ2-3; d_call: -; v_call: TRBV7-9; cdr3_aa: CASSYNTRVDTQYF; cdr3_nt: TGTGCCAGCAGCTATAACACTAGGGTGGATACGCAGTATTTT
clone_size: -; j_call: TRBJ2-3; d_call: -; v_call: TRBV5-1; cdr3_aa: CASSARTVTDTQYF; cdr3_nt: TGCGCCAGCAGCGCGCGGACCGTCACAGATACGCAGTATTTT
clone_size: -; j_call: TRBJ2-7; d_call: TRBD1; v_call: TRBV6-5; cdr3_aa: CASTPPRGGSYEQYF; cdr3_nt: TGTGCCAGCACACCACCCCGAGGGGGCTCTTACGAGCAGTACTTC
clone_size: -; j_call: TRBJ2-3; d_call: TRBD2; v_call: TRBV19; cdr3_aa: CASTSVIAGPGADTQYF; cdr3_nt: TGTGCCAGTACCTCAGTTATAGCGGGACCCGGGGCAGATACGCAGTATTTT
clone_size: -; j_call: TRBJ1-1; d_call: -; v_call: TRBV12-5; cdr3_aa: CASGLGGRNKAFF; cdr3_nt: TGTGCTAGTGGTTTGGGCGGTCGTAATAAAGCTTTCTTT
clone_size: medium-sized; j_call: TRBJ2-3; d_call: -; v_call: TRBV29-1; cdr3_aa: CSLRGGNTQYF; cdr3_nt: TGCAGCCTGAGGGGGGGGAATACGCAGTATTTT
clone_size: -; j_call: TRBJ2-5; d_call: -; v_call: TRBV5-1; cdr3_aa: CASGPADRKETQYF; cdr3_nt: TGCGCCAGCGGCCCGGCGGATCGGAAAGAGACCCAGTACTTC
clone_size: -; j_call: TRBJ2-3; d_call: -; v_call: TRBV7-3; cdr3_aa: CASSYSPAESDTQYF; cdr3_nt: TGTGCCAGCAGCTATTCACCGGCCGAGTCGGATACGCAGTATTTT
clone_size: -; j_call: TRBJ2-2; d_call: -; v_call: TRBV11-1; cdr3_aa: CASSLEPFGELFF; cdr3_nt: TGTGCCAGCAGCTTAGAACCATTCGGGGAGCTGTTTTTT
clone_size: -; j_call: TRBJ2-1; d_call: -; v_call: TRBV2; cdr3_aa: CASSEDSYRQQFF; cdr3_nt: TGTGCCAGCAGTGAGGACAGTTACCGGCAGCAGTTCTTC
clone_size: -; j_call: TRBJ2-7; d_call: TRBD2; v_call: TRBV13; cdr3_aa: CASSSRLAGSGQYF; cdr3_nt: TGTGCCAGCAGCTCGCGACTAGCGGGAAGCGGGCAGTACTTC
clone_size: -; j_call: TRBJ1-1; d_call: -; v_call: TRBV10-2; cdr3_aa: CASSRVGSVEAFF; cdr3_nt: TGCGCCAGCAGCCGGGTAGGTAGCGTTGAAGCTTTCTTT
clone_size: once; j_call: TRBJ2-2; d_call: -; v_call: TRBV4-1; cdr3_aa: CASSQEARGTNTGELFF; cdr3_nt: TGCGCCAGCAGCCAAGAGGCCCGGGGTACGAACACCGGGGAGCTGTTTTTT
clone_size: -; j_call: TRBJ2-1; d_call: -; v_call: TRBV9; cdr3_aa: CASSLSRGLRDEQFF; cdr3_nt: TGTGCCAGCAGCTTGTCCCGGGGCCTAAGGGATGAGCAGTTCTTC
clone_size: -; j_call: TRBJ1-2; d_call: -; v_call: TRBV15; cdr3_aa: CATQPGQERYGYTF; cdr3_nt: TGTGCCACACAACCAGGGCAGGAGAGATATGGCTACACCTTC
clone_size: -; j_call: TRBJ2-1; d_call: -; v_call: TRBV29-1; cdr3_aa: CSAAGAYNEQFF; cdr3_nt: TGCAGCGCTGCAGGGGCCTACAATGAGCAGTTCTTC
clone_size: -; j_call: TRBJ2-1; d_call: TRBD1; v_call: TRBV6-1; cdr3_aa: CASSEAGTGGSYNEQFF; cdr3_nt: TGTGCCAGCAGTGAAGCGGGGACAGGGGGGTCCTACAATGAGCAGTTCTTC
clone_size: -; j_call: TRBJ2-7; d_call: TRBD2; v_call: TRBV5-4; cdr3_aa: CASTTTGLKHYEQYF; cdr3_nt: TGTGCCAGCACCACGACGGGACTAAAGCACTACGAGCAGTACTTC
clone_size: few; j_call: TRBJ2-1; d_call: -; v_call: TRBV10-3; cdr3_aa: CAISGGGPTNEQFF; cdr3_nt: TGTGCCATCAGTGGGGGAGGCCCTACCAATGAGCAGTTCTTC
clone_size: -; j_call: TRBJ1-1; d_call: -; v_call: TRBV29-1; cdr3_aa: CSVEFGGDEAFF; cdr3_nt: TGCAGCGTTGAATTCGGGGGGGATGAAGCTTTCTTT
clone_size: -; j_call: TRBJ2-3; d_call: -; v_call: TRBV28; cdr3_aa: CASSLGGSGDTQYF; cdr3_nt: TGTGCCAGCAGTTTAGGAGGGTCCGGAGATACGCAGTATTTT
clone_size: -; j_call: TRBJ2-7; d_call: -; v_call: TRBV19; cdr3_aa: CASSNSGEFYEQYF; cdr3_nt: TGTGCCAGTAGTAACTCCGGCGAGTTTTACGAGCAGTACTTC
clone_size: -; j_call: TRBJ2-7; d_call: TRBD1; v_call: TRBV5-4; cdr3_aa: CASSRSGTGGYEQYF; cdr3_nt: TGTGCCAGCAGCCGCTCCGGGACAGGGGGCTACGAGCAGTACTTC
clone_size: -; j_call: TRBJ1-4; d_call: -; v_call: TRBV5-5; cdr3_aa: CASSSEGGEKLFF; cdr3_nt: TGTGCCAGCAGCTCCGAGGGAGGAGAAAAACTGTTTTTT
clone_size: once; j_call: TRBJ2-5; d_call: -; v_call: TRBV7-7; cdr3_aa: CASSGPGVGETQYF; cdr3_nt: TGTGCTAGCAGCGGTCCCGGAGTAGGAGAGACCCAGTACTTC